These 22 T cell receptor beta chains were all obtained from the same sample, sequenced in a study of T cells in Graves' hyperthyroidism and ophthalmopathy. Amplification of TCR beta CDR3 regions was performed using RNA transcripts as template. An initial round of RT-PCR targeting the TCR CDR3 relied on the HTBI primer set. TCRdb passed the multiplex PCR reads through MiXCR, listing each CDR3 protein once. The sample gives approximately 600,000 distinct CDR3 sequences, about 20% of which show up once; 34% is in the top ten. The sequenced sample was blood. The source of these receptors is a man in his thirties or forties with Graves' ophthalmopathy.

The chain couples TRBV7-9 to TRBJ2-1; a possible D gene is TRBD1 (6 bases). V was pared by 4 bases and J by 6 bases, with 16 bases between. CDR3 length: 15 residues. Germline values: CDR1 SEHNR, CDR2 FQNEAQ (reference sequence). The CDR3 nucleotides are TGTGCCAGCAGCTCCAGGGGACCTACCGCCAATGAGCAGTTCTTC. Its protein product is CASSSRGPTANEQFF.

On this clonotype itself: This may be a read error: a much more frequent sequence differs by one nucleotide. The CDR3 DNA reads TGCAGCGCAACTAGTCCGGGGCACCACGAGCAGTACTTC. This encodes CSATSPGHHEQYF. This chain uses TRBV29-1 with TRBJ2-7; tentatively, D is TRBD1 or TRBD2 (5 bases each). Germline V gene sequence: CDR1 SQVTM, CDR2 ANQGSEA. With 7 bases removed from V and 5 bases from J, the gap between germline ends came to 18 bases. The CDR3 is 13 residues long.

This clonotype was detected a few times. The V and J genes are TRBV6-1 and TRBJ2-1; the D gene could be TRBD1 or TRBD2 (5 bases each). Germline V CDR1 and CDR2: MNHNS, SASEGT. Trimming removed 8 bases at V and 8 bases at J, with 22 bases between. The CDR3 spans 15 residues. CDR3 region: CASVRGDLGGDEQFF. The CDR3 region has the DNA TGTGCCAGCGTGAGAGGGGACCTTGGTGGGGATGAGCAGTTCTTC.

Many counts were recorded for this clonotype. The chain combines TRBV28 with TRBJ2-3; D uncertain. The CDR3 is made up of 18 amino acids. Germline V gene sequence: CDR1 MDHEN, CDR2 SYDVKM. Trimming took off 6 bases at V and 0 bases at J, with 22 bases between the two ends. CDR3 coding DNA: TGTGCCAGCAGCCAAGGGCTCTTAGGAGCATCTAGCACAGATACGCAGTATTTT. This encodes CASSQGLLGASSTDTQYF. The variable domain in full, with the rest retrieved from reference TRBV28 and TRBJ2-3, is DVKVTQSSRYLVKRTGEKVFLECVQDMDHENMFWYRQDPGLGLRLIYFSYDVKMKEKGDIPEGYSVSREKKERFSLILESASTNQTSMYLCASSQGLLGASSTDTQYFGPGTRLTVL.

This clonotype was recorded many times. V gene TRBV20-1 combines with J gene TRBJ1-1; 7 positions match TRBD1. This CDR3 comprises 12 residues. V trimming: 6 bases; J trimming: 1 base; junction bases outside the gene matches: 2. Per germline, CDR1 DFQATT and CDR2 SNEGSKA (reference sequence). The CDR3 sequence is CSAGDRNTEAFF. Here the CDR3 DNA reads TGCAGTGCCGGGGACAGGAACACTGAAGCTTTCTTT.

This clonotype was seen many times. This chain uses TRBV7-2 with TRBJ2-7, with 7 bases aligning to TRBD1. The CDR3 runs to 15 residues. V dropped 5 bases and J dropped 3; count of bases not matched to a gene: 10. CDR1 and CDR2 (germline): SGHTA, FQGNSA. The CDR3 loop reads CASSARTGERYEQYF. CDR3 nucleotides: TGTGCCAGCAGCGCGCGAACAGGGGAACGCTACGAGCAGTACTTC.

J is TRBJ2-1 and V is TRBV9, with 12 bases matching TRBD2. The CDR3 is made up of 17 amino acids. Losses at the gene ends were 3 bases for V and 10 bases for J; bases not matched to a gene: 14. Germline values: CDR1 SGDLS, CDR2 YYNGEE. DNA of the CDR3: TGTGCCAGCAGCGCCCACCCTAGCGGGAGGGTGATAGGCGAGCAGTTCTTC. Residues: CASSAHPSGRVIGEQFF.

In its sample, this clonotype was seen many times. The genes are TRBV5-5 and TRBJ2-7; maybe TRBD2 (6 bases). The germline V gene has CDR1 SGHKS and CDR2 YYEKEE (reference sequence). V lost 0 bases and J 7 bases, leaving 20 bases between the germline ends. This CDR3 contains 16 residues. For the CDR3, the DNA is TGTGCCAGCAGCTTGGCCGGCGGGGCCGCTTTAGAGGAGCAGTACTTC. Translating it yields CASSLAGGAALEEQYF.

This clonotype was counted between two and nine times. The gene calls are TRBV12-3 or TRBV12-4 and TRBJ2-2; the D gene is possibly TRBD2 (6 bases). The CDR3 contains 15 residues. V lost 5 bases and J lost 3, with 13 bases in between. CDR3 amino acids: CASSPRDWYTGELFF. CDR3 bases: TGTGCCAGCAGTCCCCGGGACTGGTACACCGGGGAGCTGTTTTTT.

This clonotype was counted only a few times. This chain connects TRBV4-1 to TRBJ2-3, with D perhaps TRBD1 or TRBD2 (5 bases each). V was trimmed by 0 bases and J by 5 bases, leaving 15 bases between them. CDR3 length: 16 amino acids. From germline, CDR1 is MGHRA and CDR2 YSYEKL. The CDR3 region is CASSQDETVLGDTQYF. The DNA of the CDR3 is TGCGCCAGCAGCCAAGATGAGACAGTACTAGGAGATACGCAGTATTTT.

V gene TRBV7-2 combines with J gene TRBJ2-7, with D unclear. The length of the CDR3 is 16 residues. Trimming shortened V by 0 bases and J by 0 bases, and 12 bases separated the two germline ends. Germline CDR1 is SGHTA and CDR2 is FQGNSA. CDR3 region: CASSLALTGHSYEQYF. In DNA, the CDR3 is TGTGCCAGCAGCTTAGCGCTCACGGGTCACTCCTACGAGCAGTACTTC.

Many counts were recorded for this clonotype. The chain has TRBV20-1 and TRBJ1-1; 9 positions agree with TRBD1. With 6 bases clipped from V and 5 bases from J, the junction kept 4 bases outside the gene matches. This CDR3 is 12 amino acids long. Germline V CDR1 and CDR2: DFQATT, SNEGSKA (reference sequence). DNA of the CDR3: TGCAGTGCACAGGGGGCAAAGACTGAAGCTTTCTTT. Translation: CSAQGAKTEAFF.

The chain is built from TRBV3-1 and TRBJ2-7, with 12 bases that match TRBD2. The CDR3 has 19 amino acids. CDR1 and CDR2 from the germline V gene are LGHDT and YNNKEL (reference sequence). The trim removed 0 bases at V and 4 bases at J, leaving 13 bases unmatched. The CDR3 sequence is CASSQEDRIKTSGRYEQYF. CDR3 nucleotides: TGTGCCAGCAGCCAAGAAGACAGGATTAAGACTAGCGGGAGATACGAGCAGTACTTC.

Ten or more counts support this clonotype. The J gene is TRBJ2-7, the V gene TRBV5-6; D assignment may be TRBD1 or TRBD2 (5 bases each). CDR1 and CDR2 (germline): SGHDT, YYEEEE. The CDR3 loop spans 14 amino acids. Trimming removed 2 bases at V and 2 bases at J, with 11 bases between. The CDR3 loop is CASSLGTAPYEQYF. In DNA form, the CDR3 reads TGTGCCAGCAGCTTAGGGACGGCGCCCTACGAGCAGTACTTC.

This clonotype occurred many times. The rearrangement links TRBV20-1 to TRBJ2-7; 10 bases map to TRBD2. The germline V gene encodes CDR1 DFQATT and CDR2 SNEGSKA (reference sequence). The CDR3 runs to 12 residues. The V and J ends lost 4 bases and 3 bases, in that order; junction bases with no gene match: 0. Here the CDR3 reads CSATSGGYEQYF. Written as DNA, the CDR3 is TGCAGTGCTACTAGCGGGGGCTACGAGCAGTACTTC.

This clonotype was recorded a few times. CDR3: CASSLVAGEFSQYF. The CDR3 bases are TGTGCCAGCAGCTTAGTAGCGGGAGAGTTTTCGCAGTATTTT. The rearrangement links TRBV7-9 to TRBJ2-3, with 9 bases fitting TRBD2. The length of the CDR3 is 14 residues. The V gene end was trimmed by 1 base and the J gene end by 10 bases; junction bases not matched to a gene: 6. From germline, CDR1 is SEHNR and CDR2 FQNEAQ (reference sequence). Looking up the rest from reference TRBV7-9 and TRBJ2-3 gives the full variable domain: DTGVSQNPRHKITKRGQNVTFRCDPISEHNRLYWYRQTLGQGPEFLTYFQNEAQLEKSRLLSDRFSAERPKGSFSTLEIQRTEQGDSAMYLCASSLVAGEFSQYFGPGTRLTVL.

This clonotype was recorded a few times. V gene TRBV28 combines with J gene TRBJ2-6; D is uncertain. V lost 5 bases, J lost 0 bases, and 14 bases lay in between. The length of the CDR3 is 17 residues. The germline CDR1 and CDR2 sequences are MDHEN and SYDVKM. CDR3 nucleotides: TGTGCCAGCAGTCTCGTCGGCGGATTCTCTGGGGCCAACGTCCTGACTTTC. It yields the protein CASSLVGGFSGANVLTF.

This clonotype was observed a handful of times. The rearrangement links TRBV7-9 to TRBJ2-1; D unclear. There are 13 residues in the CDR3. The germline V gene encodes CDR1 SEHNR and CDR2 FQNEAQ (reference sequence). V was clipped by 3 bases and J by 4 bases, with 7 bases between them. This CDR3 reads CASSFDGYNEQFF. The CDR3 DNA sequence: TGTGCCAGCAGCTTCGACGGTTACAATGAGCAGTTCTTC.

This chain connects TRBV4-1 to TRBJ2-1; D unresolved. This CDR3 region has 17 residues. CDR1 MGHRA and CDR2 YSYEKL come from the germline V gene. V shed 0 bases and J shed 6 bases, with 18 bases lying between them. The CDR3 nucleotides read TGCGCCAGCAGCCAAGAGACGACACAGAGGCCCTTCAATGAGCAGTTCTTC. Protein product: CASSQETTQRPFNEQFF.

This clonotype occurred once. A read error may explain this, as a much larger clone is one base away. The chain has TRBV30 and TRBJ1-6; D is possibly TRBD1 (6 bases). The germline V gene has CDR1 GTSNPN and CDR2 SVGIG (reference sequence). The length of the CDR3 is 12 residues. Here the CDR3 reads CAWSVTGSPPHF. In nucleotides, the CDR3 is TGTGCCTGGAGTGTGACAGGTTCACCCCCCCACTTT.

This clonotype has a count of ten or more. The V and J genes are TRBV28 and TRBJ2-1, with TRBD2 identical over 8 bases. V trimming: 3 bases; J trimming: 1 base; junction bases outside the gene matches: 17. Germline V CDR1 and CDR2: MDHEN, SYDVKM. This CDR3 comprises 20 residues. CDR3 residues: CASSLPQKASGRESYNEQFF. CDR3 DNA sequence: TGTGCCAGCAGTTTGCCTCAAAAGGCTAGCGGGCGAGAATCCTACAATGAGCAGTTCTTC.

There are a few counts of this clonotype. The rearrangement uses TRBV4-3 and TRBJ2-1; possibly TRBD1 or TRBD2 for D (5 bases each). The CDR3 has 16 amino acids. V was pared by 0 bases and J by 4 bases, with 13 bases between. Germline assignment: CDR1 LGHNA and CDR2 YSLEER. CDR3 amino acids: CASSQDRGRVYNEQFF. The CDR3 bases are TGCGCCAGCAGCCAAGATCGGGGACGGGTTTACAATGAGCAGTTCTTC.